These 11 T cell receptor beta chains originate from one sample sequenced in a study of shared clonotypes between healthy human individuals. The method was immunoSEQ multiplex PCR; TCRdb's version includes in-frame clones alone and lacks a portion of them. The sample carries about 2.1 million clones, just over 90% recorded once. Naive CD8 cells, CD45RO-negative and positively selected for CCR7, excluded terminally differentiated effector memory CD45RA+ cells. Sequencing was performed on naive CD8+ T cells from PBMCs. Receptor source: a man younger than 35 in good health. Some clones in this sample may be carry-over from other donors' samples.

The chain employs TRBV15 and TRBJ2-1; 8 bases are shared with TRBD2. V lost 3 bases, J lost 6 bases, and 10 bases stayed unmatched. CDR1 is LNHNV, CDR2 YYDKDF, per germline (reference sequence). The CDR3 runs 16 residues. CDR3 DNA sequence: TGTGCCACCAGCAGTGGATACCCTGCGGGGGGCAATGAGCAGTTCTTC. Translation: CATSSGYPAGGNEQFF.

The V and J genes are TRBV6-1 and TRBJ2-5; 8 bases fit TRBD2. CDR1 is MNHNS and CDR2 is SASEGT in the germline V gene. The CDR3 sequence is 14 residues long. The CDR3 DNA reads TGTTCCCAGGTGAGGGCGGGAGGACCGGGGACCCAGTACTTC. It codes for CSQVRAGGPGTQYF.

CDR3 DNA sequence: TGTGCCAGCAGTGAAATAGCGGGAGGGCTGGGGAATGAGCAGTTCTTC. This sequence encodes CASSEIAGGLGNEQFF. This chain connects TRBV2 to TRBJ2-1; 11 bases line up with TRBD2. There are 16 residues in the CDR3. Per the germline V gene, CDR1 is SNHLY and CDR2 is FYNNEI. V dropped 2 bases and J dropped 7; count of bases not matched to a gene: 7.

J is TRBJ1-1 and V is TRBV2, with D unresolved. V lost 8 bases, J lost 5 bases, and 18 bases lay in between. The CDR3 has 14 amino acids. The germline V gene encodes CDR1 SNHLY and CDR2 FYNNEI. In nucleotides, the CDR3 is TGTGCCAGCCGTCCCCCGGAGGGTAGGACTGAAGCTTTCTTT. It specifies CASRPPEGRTEAFF.

The chain uses TRBV6-4 and TRBJ2-1; 13 nucleotides align to TRBD2. V lost 5 bases, J lost 2 bases, and 12 bases stayed unmatched. The germline V gene encodes CDR1 MRHNA and CDR2 SNTAGT. The CDR3 consists of 19 residues. CDR3 DNA: TGTGCCAGCAGTCCCGTTCCACCGGGACTAGCGGGACCCTACAATGAGCAGTTCTTC. Translation: CASSPVPPGLAGPYNEQFF.

There are a few counts of this clone. The chain has TRBV7-9 and TRBJ1-1; D is undetermined. The V end was cut by 5 bases, the J end by 2 bases, with 15 bases between. The V gene's germline CDR1 is SEHNR and CDR2 FQNEAQ (reference sequence). The length of the CDR3 is 15 residues. CDR3 loop: CASSPPRQENTEAFF. The CDR3, as DNA: TGTGCCAGCAGCCCGCCCCGCCAGGAAAACACTGAAGCTTTCTTT.

The chain employs TRBV4-1 and TRBJ1-5, with a weak D call TRBD1 (5 bases). The germline V gene encodes CDR1 MGHRA and CDR2 YSYEKL. The CDR3 sequence is 16 residues long. The V end was cut by 2 bases, the J end by 2 bases, with 13 bases between. CDR3 sequence: CASSQIGQGGNQPQHF. CDR3 sequence (DNA): TGCGCCAGCAGCCAAATAGGGCAGGGCGGCAATCAGCCCCAGCATTTT.

This clone has a single count. The V gene is TRBV27, the J gene TRBJ2-2; a possible D gene is TRBD2 (6 bases). Looked up from germline, CDR1 is MNHEY and CDR2 is SMNVEV (reference sequence). This CDR3 is 14 amino acids long. V was pared by 8 bases and J by 2 bases, with 12 bases between. CDR3 bases: TGTGCCAGCCGAATGGGGGGAAACACCGGGGAGCTGTTTTTT. This gives the protein CASRMGGNTGELFF.

The chain joins TRBV21-1 to TRBJ1-1. TRBV21-1 is termed a pseudogene. This CDR3 contains 15 residues. The CDR3 sequence is CASQGRVEGVTEAFF. CDR3 nucleotide sequence: TGTGCCAGCCAGGGAAGGGTAGAGGGAGTCACTGAAGCTTTCTTT.

The J gene is TRBJ2-7, the V gene TRBV7-9; 7 bases are a match to TRBD1. CDR1 is SEHNR and CDR2 is FQNEAQ in the germline V gene (reference sequence). V lost 6 bases, J lost 5 bases, and 10 bases stayed unmatched. The CDR3 length is 14 residues. The CDR3 nucleotides are TGTGCCAGCAGTACAACGGGACAGTACAACGAGCAGTACTTC. Translation gives CASSTTGQYNEQYF.

The chain links TRBV14 to TRBJ2-2; TRBD2 matches 15 bases. The germline V gene has CDR1 SGHDN and CDR2 FVKESK. The CDR3 has 17 amino acids. The V gene end was trimmed by 1 base and the J gene end by 9 bases; junction bases not matched to a gene: 6. In DNA form, the CDR3 reads TGTGCCAGCAGCCAAGTGGGACTAGCGGGAGGTTCGAGGGAGCTGTTTTTT. Encoded protein: CASSQVGLAGGSRELFF.